The source of this T cell receptor beta chain is a study of blood T cell repertoires in COVID-19. Study-level information: Material from acute and convalescent COVID-19 was sourced from the United States, Italy and Spain. T cells, B-cell-depleted T cells, or PBMCs provided the cDNA or gDNA that served as material.

The CDR3 is 16 amino acids. Germline CDR1 LNHNV, CDR2 YYDKDF (reference sequence). V was pared by 0 bases and J by 0 bases, with 6 bases between. In the study's own analysis: Reference gene primer amplification gave estimated nucleated cell counts. Clones were sequenced by immunoSEQ multiplex PCR, and TCRdb holds only the in-frame ones, with some missing. V, J and clone size are those of that table, while D and trimming were read from the DNA. The repertoire holds nearly 300,000 clones, with around 89% as singletons. Sequenced sample: peripheral blood. The rearrangement links TRBV15 to TRBJ2-6; D gene unclear. The source is a woman in her twenties or thirties who had recovered from COVID-19. CDR3 sequence: CATSRDFHSGANVLTF. CDR3 DNA: TGTGCCACCAGCAGAGATTTTCACTCTGGGGCCAACGTCCTGACTTTC.